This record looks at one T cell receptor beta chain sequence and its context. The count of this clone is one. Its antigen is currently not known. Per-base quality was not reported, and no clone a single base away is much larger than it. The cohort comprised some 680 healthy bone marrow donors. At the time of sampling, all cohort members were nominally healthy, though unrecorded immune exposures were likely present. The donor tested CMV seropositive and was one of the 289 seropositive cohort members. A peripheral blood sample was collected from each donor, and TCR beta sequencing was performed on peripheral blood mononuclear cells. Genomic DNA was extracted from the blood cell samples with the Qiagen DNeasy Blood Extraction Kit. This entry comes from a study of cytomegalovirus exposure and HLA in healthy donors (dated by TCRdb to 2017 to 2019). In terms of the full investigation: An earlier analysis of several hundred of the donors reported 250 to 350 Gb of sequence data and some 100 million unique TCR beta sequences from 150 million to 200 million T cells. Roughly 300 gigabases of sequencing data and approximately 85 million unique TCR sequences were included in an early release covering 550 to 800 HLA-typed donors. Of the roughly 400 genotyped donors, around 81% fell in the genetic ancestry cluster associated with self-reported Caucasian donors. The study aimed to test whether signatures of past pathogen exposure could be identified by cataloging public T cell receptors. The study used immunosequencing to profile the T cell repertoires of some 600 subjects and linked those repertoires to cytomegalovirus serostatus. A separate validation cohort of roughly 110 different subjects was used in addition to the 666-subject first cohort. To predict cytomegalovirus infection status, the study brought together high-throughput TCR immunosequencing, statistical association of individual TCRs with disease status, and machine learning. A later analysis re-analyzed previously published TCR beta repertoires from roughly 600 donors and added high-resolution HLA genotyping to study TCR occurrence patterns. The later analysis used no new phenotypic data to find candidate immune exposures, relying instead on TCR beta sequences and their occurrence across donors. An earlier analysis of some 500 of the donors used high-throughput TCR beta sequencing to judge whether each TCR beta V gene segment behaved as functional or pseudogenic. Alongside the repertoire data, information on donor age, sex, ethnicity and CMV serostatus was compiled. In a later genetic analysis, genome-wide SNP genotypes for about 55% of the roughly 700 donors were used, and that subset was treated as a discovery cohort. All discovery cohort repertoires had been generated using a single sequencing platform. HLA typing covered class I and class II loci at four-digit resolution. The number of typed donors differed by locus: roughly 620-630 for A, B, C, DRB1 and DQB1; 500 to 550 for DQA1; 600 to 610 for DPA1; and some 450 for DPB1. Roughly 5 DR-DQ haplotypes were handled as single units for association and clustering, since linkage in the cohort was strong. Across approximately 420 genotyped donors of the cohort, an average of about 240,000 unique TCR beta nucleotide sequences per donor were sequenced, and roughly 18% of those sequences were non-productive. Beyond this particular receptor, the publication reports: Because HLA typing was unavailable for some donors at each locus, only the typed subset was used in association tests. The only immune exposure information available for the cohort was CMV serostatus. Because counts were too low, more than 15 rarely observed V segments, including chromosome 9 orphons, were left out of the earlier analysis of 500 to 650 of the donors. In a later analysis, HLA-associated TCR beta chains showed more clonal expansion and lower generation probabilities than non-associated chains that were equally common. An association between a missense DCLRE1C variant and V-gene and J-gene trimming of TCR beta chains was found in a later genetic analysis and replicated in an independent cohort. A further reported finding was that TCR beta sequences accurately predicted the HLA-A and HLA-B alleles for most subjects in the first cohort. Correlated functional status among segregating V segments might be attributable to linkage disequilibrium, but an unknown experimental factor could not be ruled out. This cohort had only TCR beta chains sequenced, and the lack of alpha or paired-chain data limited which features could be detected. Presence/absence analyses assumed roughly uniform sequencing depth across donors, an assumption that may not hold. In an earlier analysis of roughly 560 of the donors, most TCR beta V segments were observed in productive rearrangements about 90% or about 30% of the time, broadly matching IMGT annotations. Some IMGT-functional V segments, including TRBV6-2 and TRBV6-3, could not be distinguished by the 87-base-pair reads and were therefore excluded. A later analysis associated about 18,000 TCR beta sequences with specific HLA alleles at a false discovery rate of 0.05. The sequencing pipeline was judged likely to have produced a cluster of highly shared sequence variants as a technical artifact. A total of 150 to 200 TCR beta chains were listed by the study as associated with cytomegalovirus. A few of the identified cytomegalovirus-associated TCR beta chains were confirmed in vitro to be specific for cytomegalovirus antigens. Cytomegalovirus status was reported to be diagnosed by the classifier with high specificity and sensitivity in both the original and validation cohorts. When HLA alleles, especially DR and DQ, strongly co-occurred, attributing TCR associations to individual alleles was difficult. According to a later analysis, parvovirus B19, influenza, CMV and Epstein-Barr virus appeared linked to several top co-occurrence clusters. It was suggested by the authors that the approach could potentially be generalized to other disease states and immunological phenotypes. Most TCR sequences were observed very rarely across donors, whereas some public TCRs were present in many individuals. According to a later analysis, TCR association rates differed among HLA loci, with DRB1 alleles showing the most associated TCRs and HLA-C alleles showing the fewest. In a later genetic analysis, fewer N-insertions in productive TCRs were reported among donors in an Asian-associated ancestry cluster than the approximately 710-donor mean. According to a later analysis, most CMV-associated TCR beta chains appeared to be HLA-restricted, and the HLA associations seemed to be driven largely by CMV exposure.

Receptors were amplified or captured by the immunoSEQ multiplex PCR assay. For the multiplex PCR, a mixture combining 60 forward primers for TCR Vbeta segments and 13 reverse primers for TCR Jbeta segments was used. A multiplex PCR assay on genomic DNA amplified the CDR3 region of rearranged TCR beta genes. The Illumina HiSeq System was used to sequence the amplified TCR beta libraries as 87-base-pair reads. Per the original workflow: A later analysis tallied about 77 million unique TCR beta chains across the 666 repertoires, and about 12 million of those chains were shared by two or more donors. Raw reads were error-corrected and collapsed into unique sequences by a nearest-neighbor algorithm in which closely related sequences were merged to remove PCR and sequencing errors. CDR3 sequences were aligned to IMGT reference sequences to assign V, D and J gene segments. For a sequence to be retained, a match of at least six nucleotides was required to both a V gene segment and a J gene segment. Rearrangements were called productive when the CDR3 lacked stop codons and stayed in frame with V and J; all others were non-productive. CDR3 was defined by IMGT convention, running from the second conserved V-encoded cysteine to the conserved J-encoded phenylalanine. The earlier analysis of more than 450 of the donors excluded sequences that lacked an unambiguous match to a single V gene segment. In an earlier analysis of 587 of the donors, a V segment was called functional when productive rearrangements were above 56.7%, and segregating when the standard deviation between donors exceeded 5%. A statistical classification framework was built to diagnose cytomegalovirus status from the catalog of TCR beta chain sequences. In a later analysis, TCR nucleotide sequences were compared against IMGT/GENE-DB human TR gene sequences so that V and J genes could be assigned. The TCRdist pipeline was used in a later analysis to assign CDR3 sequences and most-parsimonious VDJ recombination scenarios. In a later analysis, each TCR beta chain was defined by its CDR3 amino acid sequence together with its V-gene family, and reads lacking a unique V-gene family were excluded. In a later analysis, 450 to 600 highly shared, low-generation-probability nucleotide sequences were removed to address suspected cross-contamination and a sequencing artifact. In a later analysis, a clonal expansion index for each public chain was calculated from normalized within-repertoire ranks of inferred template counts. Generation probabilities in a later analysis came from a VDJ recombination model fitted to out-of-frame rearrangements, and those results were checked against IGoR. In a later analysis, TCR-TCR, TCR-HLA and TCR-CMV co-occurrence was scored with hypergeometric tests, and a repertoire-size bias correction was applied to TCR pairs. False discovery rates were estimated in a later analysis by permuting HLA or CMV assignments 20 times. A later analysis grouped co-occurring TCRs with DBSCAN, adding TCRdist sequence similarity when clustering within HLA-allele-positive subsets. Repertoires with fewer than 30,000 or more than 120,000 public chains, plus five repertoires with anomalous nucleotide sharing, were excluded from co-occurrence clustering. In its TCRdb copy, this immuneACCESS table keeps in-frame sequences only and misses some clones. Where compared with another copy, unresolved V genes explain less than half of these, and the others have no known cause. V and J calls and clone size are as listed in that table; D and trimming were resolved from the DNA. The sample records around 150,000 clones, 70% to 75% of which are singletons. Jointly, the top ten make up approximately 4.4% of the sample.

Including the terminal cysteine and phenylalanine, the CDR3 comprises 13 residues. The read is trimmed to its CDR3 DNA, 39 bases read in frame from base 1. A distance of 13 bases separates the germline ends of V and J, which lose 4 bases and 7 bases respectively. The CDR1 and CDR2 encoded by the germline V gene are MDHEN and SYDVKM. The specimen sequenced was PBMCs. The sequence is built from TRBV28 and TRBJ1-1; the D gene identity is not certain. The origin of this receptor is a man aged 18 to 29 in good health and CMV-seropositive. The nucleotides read TGTGCCAGCAGTTCCGGGTTCCATATTGAAGCTTTCTTT. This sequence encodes CASSSGFHIEAFF.